This is a list of T cell receptor beta chains from one sample in a study of blood T cells in healthy people across ages. TCRdb reprocessed the 5' RACE reads with MiXCR, giving one entry per CDR3 protein. This repertoire shows roughly 500,000 distinct CDR3 sequences, roughly a quarter found once; its top ten account for about a fifth. The material sequenced was blood. The origin of the receptors is a woman between 65 and 79 years old in good health. Both conserved end residues are part of each CDR3. The D gene is left open where the match is weak. Clone size appears in some rows only: once, few, many, or a class for an expanded clone.

clone_size d_call j_call v_call cdr3_nt cdr3_aa
few TRBD2 TRBJ2-3 TRBV6-5 TGTGCCAGCAGTTACGGAACGGGGGGGCGAGGTACGCAGTATTTT CASSYGTGGRGTQYF
. TRBD2 TRBJ2-1 TRBV12-3/TRBV12-4 TGTGCCAGCAGTTTAAGTCCCAGCGGGGGGACGAATGAGCAGTTCTTC CASSLSPSGGTNEQFF
few TRBD1 TRBJ2-7 TRBV29-1 TGCAGCGTTGAGGACAGGGGCTCCTACGAGCAGTACTTC CSVEDRGSYEQYF
many . TRBJ2-5 TRBV29-1 TGCAGCGCCCCCGGACTGGCCCAAGAGACCCAGTACTTC CSAPGLAQETQYF
. . TRBJ1-4 TRBV20-1 TGCAGTGCTAGAGATCGAGTAGAACAGGCTCTGTTTTTT CSARDRVEQALFF
few . TRBJ1-2 TRBV20-1 TGCAGTGCTGGCAGGGCATCTGATGGCTACACCTTC CSAGRASDGYTF
few TRBD2 TRBJ2-4 TRBV6-1 TGTGCCAGCAGTCTTGGACTAGCGGGGGGAAAAAACATTCAGTACTTC CASSLGLAGGKNIQYF
. TRBD2 TRBJ2-1 TRBV2 TGTGCCAGCAAAGAAATGTCTAGCGGGGCTAATGAGCAGTTCTTC CASKEMSSGANEQFF
. TRBD1 TRBJ1-1 TRBV7-2 TGTGCCAGCAGAAAAACACCGGGACAGGGGATGAACACTGAAGCTTTCTTT CASRKTPGQGMNTEAFF
few TRBD2 TRBJ2-3 TRBV4-2 TGTGCCAGCAGCCAGGCTAGCGGGGGTAGCACAGATACGCAGTATTTT CASSQASGGSTDTQYF
. TRBD1 TRBJ2-1 TRBV4-3 TGCGCCAGCAGCCCGGGACAGAGGACAGGCGAGCAGTTCTTC CASSPGQRTGEQFF
few . TRBJ2-5 TRBV27 TGTGCCAGCAGTCCCGGCAGGGCCTCACCCCAAGAGACCCAGTACTTC CASSPGRASPQETQYF
. TRBD2 TRBJ2-5 TRBV3-1 TGTGCCAGCAGCCATGGGACTAGCGGCGGTGAGACCCAGTACTTC CASSHGTSGGETQYF
. TRBD1 TRBJ1-3 TRBV5-1 TGCGCCAGCAGCGAACAGGGGTATCCCCAAGGAAACACCATATATTTT CASSEQGYPQGNTIYF
. . TRBJ2-6 TRBV2 TGTGCCAGCAGTGACAGGGAAAGACCCTCTGGGGCCAACGTCCTGACTTTC CASSDRERPSGANVLTF
few . TRBJ2-5 TRBV20-1 TGCAGTGCTAGAGATCGAAGGGAGACCCAGTACTTC CSARDRRETQYF
few . TRBJ1-1 TRBV3-1 TGTGCCAGCAGCATTAACACGAACACTGAAGCTTTCTTT CASSINTNTEAFF
few . TRBJ2-2 TRBV7-2 TGTGCCAGCAGCTTTCAGGGGACAAAACGCGGGGAGCTGTTTTTT CASSFQGTKRGELFF
. . TRBJ1-2 TRBV6-5 TGTGCCAGCAGTTACTCGAGATTTACTAACTATGGCTACACCTTC CASSYSRFTNYGYTF
. . TRBJ2-1 TRBV5-5 TGTGCCAGCAGCTCCTCCTCGACTGGCAACTCCTACAATGAGCAGTTCTTC CASSSSSTGNSYNEQFF
. TRBD2 TRBJ2-3 TRBV7-9 TGTGCCGGCAGCCGAAAAGGGACTAGCGGGGCCGCGGGGCCAGATACGCAGTATTTT CAGSRKGTSGAAGPDTQYF
. . TRBJ1-1 TRBV27 TGTGCCAGCAGTTTATTTGTCCCCTTCAACACTGAAGCTTTCTTT CASSLFVPFNTEAFF
. TRBD1 TRBJ2-5 TRBV7-8 TGTGCCAGCGGACAGGGAGTCCAAGAGACCCAGTACTTC CASGQGVQETQYF
. . TRBJ2-5 TRBV5-1 TGCGCCAGCAGCCTCGGAGGGGGAGGTTTGGGTGAGACCCAGTACTTC CASSLGGGGLGETQYF
once TRBD2 TRBJ2-5 TRBV7-9 TGTGCCAGCGGACGGGACTATCAAGAGACCCAGTACTTC CASGRDYQETQYF
. . TRBJ2-5 TRBV19 TGTGCCAGTAGTATTCCCCGGGAGGAGACCCAGTACTTC CASSIPREETQYF
. TRBD2 TRBJ2-1 TRBV7-9 TGTGCCAGCAGCTTAGAGAGCGGGGGGCACAATGAGCAGTTCTTC CASSLESGGHNEQFF
few . TRBJ2-7 TRBV20-1 TGCAGTGCTCTATGGGACGGAACCTACGAGCAGTACTTC CSALWDGTYEQYF
many . TRBJ1-1 TRBV7-2 TGTGCCAGCAGCTTAGCGCGGAACACTGAAGCTTTCTTT CASSLARNTEAFF
. . TRBJ2-7 TRBV7-6 TGTGCCAGCAGCTTAGTGGGACGAGCAGACGAGCAGTACTTC CASSLVGRADEQYF
once TRBD1 TRBJ2-7 TRBV30 TGTGCCTGGAGCGCGACAGGGAACGAGCAGTACTTC CAWSATGNEQYF
many . TRBJ2-1 TRBV29-1 TGCAGCGTCCTACCCTACAATGAGCAGTTCTTC CSVLPYNEQFF
. . TRBJ1-1 TRBV7-2 TGTGCCAGCAGCTTACGCCCGCAGGGGCATTTGTACACTGAAGCTTTCTTT CASSLRPQGHLYTEAFF
. TRBD2 TRBJ2-1 TRBV6-1 TGTGCCAGCAGGGGAGAGCCCCTAGCGGGGGGGCGCTCCTACAATGAGCAGTTCTTC CASRGEPLAGGRSYNEQFF
few . TRBJ2-6 TRBV7-2 TGTGCCAGCAGCCCCTTCGACTCTGGGGCCAACGTCCTGACTTTC CASSPFDSGANVLTF
few . TRBJ2-7 TRBV12-3/TRBV12-4 TGTGCCAGCACCTCAAAGGCAGGGAACGAGGAGCAGTACTTC CASTSKAGNEEQYF
few . TRBJ2-2 TRBV5-1 TGCGCCAGCAGCTTGGATCCAGGCAGCACCGGGGAGCTGTTTTTT CASSLDPGSTGELFF
. . TRBJ1-1 TRBV5-1 TGCGCCAGCAGCCCAATGGCATCCATGGGAGGCACTGAAGCTTTCTTT CASSPMASMGGTEAFF
few TRBD2 TRBJ2-7 TRBV5-1 TGCGCCAGCAGCTTGTGGGCTAGCGGGGCGAGCTCCTACGAGCAGTACTTC CASSLWASGASSYEQYF
few . TRBJ2-3 TRBV10-3 TGTGCCATCAGTGAGCCCACTCCATTGGGTACAGATACGCAGTATTTT CAISEPTPLGTDTQYF
many . TRBJ1-2 TRBV5-1 TGCGCCAGCAGCTTGGGTGGGAATGGCTACACCTTC CASSLGGNGYTF
. . TRBJ2-2 TRBV3-1 TGTGCCAGCAGCCAAGCGGGAAGACTTATGAACACCGGGGAGCTGTTTTTT CASSQAGRLMNTGELFF
. . TRBJ2-5 TRBV6-6 TGTGCCAGCAGTCAAAGTGCGTTCCAGGAGACCCAGTACTTC CASSQSAFQETQYF
. . TRBJ1-1 TRBV6-2/TRBV6-3 TGTGCCAGCAGTTACGGCGGCAGGGTAATCAAGAACACTGAAGCTTTCTTT CASSYGGRVIKNTEAFF
. . TRBJ2-7 TRBV15 TGTGCCACCAGCAGAGATCAAGCTTACGAGCAGTACTTC CATSRDQAYEQYF
. TRBD2 TRBJ2-3 TRBV20-1 TGCGGTGCTAGAGGCCCTCGGGGGGGCACAGATACGCAGTATTTT CGARGPRGGTDTQYF
. TRBD1 TRBJ1-1 TRBV12-3/TRBV12-4 TGTGCCAGCAGCTTAGGGACAGGGACGGGGACTGGAGCTTTCTTT CASSLGTGTGTGAFF
few . TRBJ2-1 TRBV7-2 TGTGCCAGCAGCTTAGGATGGACTCGAGGCTACAATGAGCAGTTCTTC CASSLGWTRGYNEQFF
. . TRBJ2-7 TRBV28 TGTGCCAGCAGTTTATGGTCCAGGGTAACCCTATACGAGCAGCACTTC CASSLWSRVTLYEQHF
. . TRBJ2-7 TRBV21-1 TGTGCCAGCAGCAAAGCCAGGGACAGGGACTTCTACGAGCAGTACTTC CASSKARDRDFYEQYF
. TRBD2 TRBJ2-1 TRBV11-3 TGTGCCAGCAGCAAACCGGGACTACCTCACCATGAGCAGTTCTTC CASSKPGLPHHEQFF
few TRBD1 TRBJ1-2 TRBV7-2 TGTGCCAGCAGCCCCCGCGTAGGGACAGGGGGCAAGAGCTACACCTTC CASSPRVGTGGKSYTF
. . TRBJ1-1 TRBV5-1 TGCGCCAGCTCGGAGAGGGGCACTGAAGCTTTCTTT CASSERGTEAFF